This TCR beta chain was sequenced in a study of beta chain features in type 1 diabetes. Study at large: Examined across all samples were just under 110,000,000 sorted cells. General observations from the study: Shorter TCRB CDR3s, moderately but significantly so, marked every one of the four CD4+ subsets in Type 1 diabetes patients. Researchers caution that PCR might favor shorter templates, equally among patients and controls.

As for this clone: Antigen unknown.

TCRB transcripts that were expressed got sequenced, as all of the isolated RNA had been reverse transcribed. TCRdb's table, derived via immunoSEQ multiplex PCR, lists solely in-frame clones and lacks some. The data show 350,000 to 400,000 clones, with around 15% seen just once and under 0.02% held by the top ten. Trimming shortened V by 1 base and J by 2 bases, and 15 bases separated the two germline ends. This CDR3 region has 16 residues. Germline V gene data show CDR1 as MDHEN and CDR2 as SYDVKM. The receptor was isolated from a woman between 18 and 29 years old in good health. Sequenced input: naive CD4+ T cells from blood. The chain recombines TRBV28 with TRBJ2-7; D not certain. The CDR3 region is CASSLYSSLSTYEQYF. The CDR3 nucleotides are TGTGCCAGCAGTTTATACTCTAGTCTTTCTACCTACGAGCAGTACTTC. The full variable domain, its missing parts supplied by reference TRBV28 and TRBJ2-7, is DVKVTQSSRYLVKRTGEKVFLECVQDMDHENMFWYRQDPGLGLRLIYFSYDVKMKEKGDIPEGYSVSREKKERFSLILESASTNQTSMYLCASSLYSSLSTYEQYFGPGTRLTVT.